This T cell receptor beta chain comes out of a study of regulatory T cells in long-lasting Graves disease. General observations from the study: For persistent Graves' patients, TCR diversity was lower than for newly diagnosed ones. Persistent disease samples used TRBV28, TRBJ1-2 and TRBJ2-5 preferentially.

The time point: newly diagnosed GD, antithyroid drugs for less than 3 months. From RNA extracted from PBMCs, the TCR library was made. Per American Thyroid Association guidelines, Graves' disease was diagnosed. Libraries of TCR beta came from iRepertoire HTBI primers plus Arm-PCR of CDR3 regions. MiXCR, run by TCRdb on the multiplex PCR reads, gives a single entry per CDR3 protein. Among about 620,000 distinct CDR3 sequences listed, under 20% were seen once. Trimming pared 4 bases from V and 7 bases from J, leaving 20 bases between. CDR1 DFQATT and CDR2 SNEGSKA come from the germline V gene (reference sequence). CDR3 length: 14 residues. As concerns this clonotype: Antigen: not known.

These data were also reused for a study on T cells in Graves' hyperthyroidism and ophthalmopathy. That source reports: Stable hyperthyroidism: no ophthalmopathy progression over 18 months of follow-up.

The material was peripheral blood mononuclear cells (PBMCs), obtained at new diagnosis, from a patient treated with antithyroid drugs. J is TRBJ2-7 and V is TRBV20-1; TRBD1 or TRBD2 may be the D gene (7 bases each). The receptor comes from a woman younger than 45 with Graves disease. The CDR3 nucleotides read TGCAGTGCTACTTCGGGGGGCAGGGGGGGAGAGCAGTACTTC. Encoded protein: CSATSGGRGGEQYF.